A selection of T cell receptor beta chains follows, all from one sample in a study of T cell repertoires in cytomegalovirus infection. TCRdb re-called the reads through MiXCR, storing one row per CDR3 protein. This table holds around 260,000 distinct CDR3 sequences, around 9% found once. Source material: PBMCs. These TCRs come from a human donor in good health (CMV status not recorded). Some clones in this sample may be carry-over from other donors' samples. Each CDR3 is given without its conserved first and last residue. Each record gives: V gene, J gene, CDR3 protein.

>TRBV6-2/TRBV6-3|TRBJ2-3
ASSIRTVGLAGVLAQY
>TRBV7-2|TRBJ1-3
ASSLGGPGGAGNTIY
>TRBV28|TRBJ1-3
ASSRDYSGNTIY
>TRBV2|TRBJ1-5
ASSPWTQGNQPQH
>TRBV11-3|TRBJ2-1
ASSLGLTSYNEQF
>TRBV14|TRBJ2-3
ASSQDRGQGWREHLADTQY
>TRBV5-6|TRBJ2-7
ASSLGQYEQY
>TRBV27|TRBJ2-5
ASSSRDTTRETQY
>TRBV7-2|TRBJ1-5
ASSSQGMGNQPQH
>TRBV7-2|TRBJ1-6
ASSQRQGGSPLH
>TRBV7-9|TRBJ2-5
ASSFRGVVKETQY
>TRBV12-3/TRBV12-4|TRBJ2-1
ASTQRVSGGLHEQF
>TRBV19|TRBJ1-5
ASSMGRSYSNQPQH
>TRBV5-1|TRBJ1-5
ASSLVPRGANQPQH
>TRBV15|TRBJ2-3
ATSRESSGSPTDTQY
>TRBV11-2|TRBJ2-5
ASSFGTKETQY
>TRBV5-1|TRBJ1-5
ASSLDLGGGQPQH
>TRBV28|TRBJ2-7
ASINGGRPYEQY
>TRBV28|TRBJ2-1
ASSFTGRSFSYNEQF
>TRBV7-2|TRBJ1-5
ASSIRAKDQPQH
>TRBV6-6|TRBJ1-6
ASIKMGSYNSPLH
>TRBV19|TRBJ2-1
ASSIRAGGRNEQF
>TRBV19|TRBJ1-4
ASSPGLRGREKLF
>TRBV20-1|TRBJ2-1
SARDLAGGLYEQF
>TRBV6-6|TRBJ2-7
ASQKRAGYDEQY
>TRBV29-1|TRBJ2-5
SVSGTGGETQY
>TRBV12-3/TRBV12-4|TRBJ2-1
ASRFVTDSNSYNEQF
>TRBV7-2|TRBJ1-1
ASSLSAYDGTEAF
>TRBV7-9|TRBJ2-7
ASSLDGRGEQY
>TRBV7-2|TRBJ2-2
ASSLKQGSGELF
>TRBV7-2|TRBJ2-5
ASSLASVQETQY
>TRBV7-9|TRBJ2-5
ASRRGLGETQY
>TRBV7-2|TRBJ1-3
ASSLDRNQGNTIY
>TRBV28|TRBJ2-7
ASSSGVGAWY
>TRBV4-2|TRBJ2-1
ASSQDGSGLASNEQF
>TRBV3-1|TRBJ2-7
ASSQTSASYEQY
>TRBV30|TRBJ2-7
AWVRGLAGGEQY
>TRBV19|TRBJ1-5
ASSTQDRSNQPQH
>TRBV29-1|TRBJ2-2
SVAGTGGTGELF
>TRBV7-9|TRBJ2-5
ASSSTSGGKETQY
>TRBV19|TRBJ2-3
ASRVYGPLGSTQY
>TRBV15|TRBJ2-7
ATSRAGGYAYEQY
>TRBV6-8|TRBJ1-2
ASSWAAEANYGYT
>TRBV7-2|TRBJ2-7
ASTSWDRQY
>TRBV7-2|TRBJ2-5
ATKPGGGQETQY
>TRBV11-2|TRBJ2-7
ASSPSGTAVMEQY
>TRBV12-3/TRBV12-4|TRBJ2-3
ASKKMHSPTNTQY
>TRBV20-1|TRBJ2-4
SGSEGGPSAKNIQY
>TRBV7-8|TRBJ1-6
ASSLGQGRVNSPLH
>TRBV7-6|TRBJ2-2
ASNRGGTGELF
>TRBV12-3/TRBV12-4|TRBJ1-5
ASSSGTGVGNQPQH
>TRBV28|TRBJ2-5
ASSLWSQKETQY
>TRBV7-3|TRBJ1-4
ASSKGGEKLF
>TRBV7-2|TRBJ2-5
ASSFTGGNLETQY
>TRBV30|TRBJ2-1
AWIQQLGQLEQF
>TRBV7-2|TRBJ1-5
ASSQPNQPQH
>TRBV19|TRBJ2-5
ASSRPYTPRRGLAETQY
>TRBV7-3|TRBJ2-5
ASSLGDKETQY
>TRBV7-2|TRBJ1-6
ASSPITGANSPLH